This T cell receptor (beta chain) was observed in a study of CD8 T cells in Susac syndrome. The study, taken as a whole, reports: Individuals included in the TCR sequencing and HLA analysis were acknowledged by the study to be relatively few in number.

Of note for this clonotype: What it binds is not known.

RNA totalling roughly 0.5 to 1 ug underwent reverse transcription with random hexamers. Across 54 Vbeta and 13 Jbeta, immunoSEQ multiplex PCR amplified TCR beta CDR3. In TCRdb, the immunoSEQ multiplex PCR reads were re-called with MiXCR into one record per CDR3 protein. Among about 180,000 distinct CDR3 sequences listed, roughly 95% were seen once. Sequencing of TCR beta was performed on blood CD8+ T cells and on blood CD4+ T cells. Negative isolation yielded CD8+ and CD4+ T cells; FACS enriched TEMRA cells. Germline values: CDR1 MNHEY, CDR2 SMNVEV (reference sequence). The CDR3 covers 14 residues. The V segment lost 6 bases and the J segment 0 bases; nucleotides outside the gene matches: 2.

Sequenced sample: CD8+ T cells from PBMCs. This TCR was sampled from a human donor with multiple sclerosis. The rearrangement joins TRBV27 to TRBJ2-5; TRBD2 aligns across 9 bases. CDR3: CASRSGGYQETQYF. In DNA, the CDR3 is TGTGCCAGCAGAAGCGGGGGGTACCAAGAGACCCAGTACTTC.